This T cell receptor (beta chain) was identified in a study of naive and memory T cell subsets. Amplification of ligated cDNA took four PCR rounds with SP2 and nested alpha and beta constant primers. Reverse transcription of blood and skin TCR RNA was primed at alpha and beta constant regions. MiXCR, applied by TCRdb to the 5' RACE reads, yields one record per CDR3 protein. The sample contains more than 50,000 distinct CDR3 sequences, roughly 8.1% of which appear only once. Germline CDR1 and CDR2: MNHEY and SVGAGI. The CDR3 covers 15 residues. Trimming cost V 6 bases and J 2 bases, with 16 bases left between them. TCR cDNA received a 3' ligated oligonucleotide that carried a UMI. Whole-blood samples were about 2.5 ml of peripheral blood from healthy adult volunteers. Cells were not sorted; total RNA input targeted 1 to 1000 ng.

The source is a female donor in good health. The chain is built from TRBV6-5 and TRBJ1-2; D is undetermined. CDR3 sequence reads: CASRQSGRANYGYTF. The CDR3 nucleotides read TGTGCCAGCAGACAGTCAGGACGGGCAAACTATGGCTACACCTTC.